The present T cell receptor (beta chain) was sequenced within a study of blood T cells in healthy people across ages. Combining a sample-barcoded 5' primer with a J-beta primer mix, a second PCR ran for roughly 7 to 11 cycles. TCRdb ran MiXCR on the 5' RACE reads and lists one entry per CDR3 protein. Of 700,000 to 850,000 distinct CDR3 sequences detected, 30% to 45% appear once; the ten largest clones hold 10% to 15%. The sample comprised blood. The clonotype comes from a man aged 18 to 29 in good health.

The CDR3 coding sequence is TGTGCCAGCTCACCACGGGCTAGCGGGGGGCTAGCGAACACCGGGGAGCTGTTTTTT. As protein: CASSPRASGGLANTGELFF. J is TRBJ2-2 and V is TRBV18; the match to TRBD2 covers 11 bases. With V trimmed by 1 base and J by 0 bases, 7 bases remained unmatched. This CDR3 comprises 19 residues. Germline CDR1 and CDR2: KGHSH and LQKENI.